This T cell receptor beta chain originates from a study of technical replicates of blood from a handful of donors. Profiling relied on immunoSEQ multiplex PCR, and the TCRdb table lists in-frame clones only, not all of them. This table holds more than 65,000 clones, 90% to 95% found once. This CDR3 is 17 amino acids long. J was trimmed by 1 base and V by 3 bases; bases with no gene match: 8. The germline CDR1 and CDR2 sequences are ENHRY and SYGVKD. This sequence was found in a human donor in good health. The sample consisted of T cells isolated from PBMCs. V usage is TRBV10-3 and J usage is TRBJ1-3; 8 bases fit TRBD1. The CDR3 sequence is CAISDPDRAQSGNTIYF. As DNA, the CDR3 is TGTGCCATCAGTGACCCGGACAGGGCACAATCTGGAAACACCATATATTTT.